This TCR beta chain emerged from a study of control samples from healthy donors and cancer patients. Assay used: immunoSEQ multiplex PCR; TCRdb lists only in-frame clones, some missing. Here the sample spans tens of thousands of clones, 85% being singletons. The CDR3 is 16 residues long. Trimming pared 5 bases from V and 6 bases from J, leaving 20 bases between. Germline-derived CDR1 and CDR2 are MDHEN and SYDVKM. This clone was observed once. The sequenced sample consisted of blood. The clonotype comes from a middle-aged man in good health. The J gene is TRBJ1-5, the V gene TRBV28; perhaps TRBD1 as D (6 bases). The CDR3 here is CASSPPRRGLGQPQHF. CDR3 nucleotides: TGTGCCAGCAGTCCCCCGAGGCGGGGGCTGGGTCAGCCCCAGCATTTT.